The TCR beta chain under discussion was sequenced for a study of beta chain features in type 1 diabetes. Germline-derived CDR1 and CDR2 are SGHRS and YFSETQ. The V gene lost 5 bases and the J gene lost 4 bases, with 9 bases spanning the gap. CDR3 size: 12 residues. All of the isolated RNA was reverse transcribed, so expressed TCRB transcripts were sequenced. Data came from immunoSEQ multiplex PCR; TCRdb stores just in-frame clones and leaves some out. The repertoire has 38,000 or so clones, almost 65% of them found once; the top ten carry roughly 2%. Findings and caveats of the study: Insertions at VDJ junctions were less frequent in type 1 diabetes patients. These patients also deleted more nucleotides at the same junctions. In comparison with healthy donors, patients had naive, central memory and Treg TCRB repertoires that appeared more similar. Patients and controls would be equally affected if PCR favored shorter templates.

This clone has just a few counts. Its antigen is unidentified. By way of CD45RO/CCR7/CD25/CD127/CD95/CD27, the CD4+ regulatory, stem cell-like memory, central memory and naive cells were sorted. The V and J genes are TRBV5-1 and TRBJ1-2; D call uncertain. Input material: Tregs from blood. The clonotype comes from a woman aged 30 to 39 in good health. The CDR3 protein is CASSSSFYGYTF. The CDR3 DNA reads as TGCGCCAGCAGTTCTTCCTTCTATGGCTACACCTTC.